The present T cell receptor (beta chain) was sequenced within a study of T cells in Graves' hyperthyroidism and ophthalmopathy. This clonotype was observed at least ten times. Germline trimming cut 3 bases from V and 5 bases from J; bases unmatched to any gene: 4. Germline loops: CDR1 SNHLY, CDR2 FYNNEI. The CDR3 covers 15 residues. RNA transcripts provided the source from which TCR beta CDR3 regions were amplified. The TCR CDR3 first-round RT-PCR relied on the HTBI primer set. TCRdb reprocessed the multiplex PCR reads with MiXCR, giving one entry per CDR3 protein. The sample carries 250,000 to 300,000 distinct CDR3 sequences, 13% recorded once.

The receptor was isolated from a woman aged 30 to 39 with Graves' hyperthyroidism that later progressed to Graves' ophthalmopathy. Sequencing was performed on blood. The rearrangement joins TRBV2 to TRBJ2-5; 12 nucleotides agree with TRBD2. CDR3 nucleotide sequence: TGTGCCAGCAGTGATACTAGCGGGAGGTTTGAGACCCAGTACTTC. Translation: CASSDTSGRFETQYF.